This T cell receptor beta chain comes out of a study of beta chain features in type 1 diabetes. This clone has only a few counts. Expressed TCRB transcripts were sequenced, since all the RNA that had been isolated was reverse transcribed. The method was immunoSEQ multiplex PCR; TCRdb's version includes in-frame clones alone and lacks a portion of them. The sample has under 300,000 clones, 25% to 35% seen once; the top ten hold 3% to 4%. Input material: central memory CD4+ T cells from blood. This clonotype was obtained from a young man in good health.

CDR3 coding DNA: TGTGCCTGGAGTCTCGGGGGCCCCGAGCAGTACTTC. Its protein is CAWSLGGPEQYF. V and J are TRBV30 and TRBJ2-7, with D perhaps assigned TRBD1 or TRBD2 (6 bases each). Trimming shortened V by 2 bases and J by 6 bases, and 11 bases separated the two germline ends. CDR3 size: 12 residues. In germline, CDR1 is GTSNPN, CDR2 SVGIG (reference sequence).